The 19 T cell receptor beta chains given below trace back to one sample, sequenced in a study of T-cell reconstitution after alpha-beta-depleted transplantation in children. This sample's TCRbeta library carried unique molecular identifier barcodes. A single record per CDR3 protein comes from TCRdb applying MiXCR to the PCR reads. The sample has a few hundred thousand distinct CDR3 sequences, roughly 9% seen once; the top ten hold 5.5% to 8%. Sequenced material: PBMCs from the stem cell graft donor, taken from the stem cell graft. These receptors all come from a human donor who donated a stem cell graft to a child with acute lymphoblastic leukemia.

The CDR3 here is CASSDFIYPRELFF. CDR3 DNA: TGCGCCAGCAGCGACTTTATTTATCCGAGGGAGCTGTTTTTT. The genes are TRBV10-2 and TRBJ2-2; D gene unclear. The germline gives CDR1 WSHSY, CDR2 SAAADI. The length of the CDR3 is 14 residues. Trimming took 6 bases from V and 9 from J, leaving 17 bases between them.

The rearrangement uses TRBV30 and TRBJ1-5; 12 bases line up with TRBD1. Germline CDR1 and CDR2: GTSNPN and SVGIG (reference sequence). The V gene end was trimmed by 8 bases and the J gene end by 7 bases; junction bases not matched to a gene: 6. The CDR3 length is 13 residues. The CDR3 nucleotides are TGTGCCCAAGGGACAGGGGGCTCCCAGCCCCAGCATTTT. It is translated as CAQGTGGSQPQHF.

This chain uses TRBV12-3 or TRBV12-4 with TRBJ2-5, with 7 bases that match TRBD1. The CDR3 consists of 16 residues. J gave up 1 base and V 2 bases, and 7 bases lay outside the gene matches. CDR3 protein: CASSLIVKGAQETQYF. As DNA, the CDR3 is TGTGCCAGCAGTTTAATAGTAAAGGGGGCCCAAGAGACCCAGTACTTC.

There are a few counts of this clonotype. This chain links TRBV5-1 with TRBJ1-2; D gene ambiguous. Trimming pared 0 bases from V and 4 bases from J, leaving 10 bases between. Germline loops: CDR1 SGHRS, CDR2 YFSETQ. This CDR3 comprises 14 residues. CDR3 sequence (DNA): TGCGCCAGCAGCTTGGAAGAAAACGGCTATGGCTACACCTTC. Translated, it gives CASSLEENGYGYTF. Filled out from reference TRBV5-1 and TRBJ1-2, the complete variable domain reads KAGVTQTPRYLIKTRGQQVTLSCSPISGHRSVSWYQQTPGQGLQFLFEYFSETQRNKGNFPGRFSGRQFSNSRSEMNVSTLELGDSALYLCASSLEENGYGYTFGSGTRLTVV.

J is TRBJ2-7 and V is TRBV18, with D uncertain. V was pared by 6 bases and J by 3 bases, with 12 bases between. Germline CDR1 KGHSH, CDR2 LQKENI. The CDR3 runs to 13 residues. CDR3 sequence (DNA): TGTGCCAGCTCCAGGACGTCAGACTACGAGCAGTACTTC. Its translation: CASSRTSDYEQYF.

The V call is TRBV5-1, the J call TRBJ2-3; D remains unclear. The CDR3 runs to 14 residues. Germline CDR1 is SGHRS and CDR2 is YFSETQ. Trimming took 0 bases from V and 1 from J, leaving 6 bases between them. The CDR3 region is CASSLEAGTDTQYF. The CDR3 DNA sequence: TGCGCCAGCAGCTTGGAGGCGGGCACAGATACGCAGTATTTT.

The chain combines TRBV5-6 with TRBJ2-4, with D unclear. V lost 5 bases and J lost 5, with 14 bases in between. The CDR3 is 14 residues long. CDR1 is SGHDT, CDR2 YYEEEE, per germline. The CDR3 is CASREGLVENIQYF. CDR3 in DNA: TGTGCCAGCAGGGAAGGGTTGGTCGAAAACATTCAGTACTTC.

This clonotype was detected only a few times. The rearrangement links TRBV7-2 to TRBJ1-5; D is undetermined. The CDR3 sequence is 13 residues long. Between the trimmed V and J ends, which lost 5 bases and 8 bases, there was a span of 13 bases. Germline loops: CDR1 SGHTA, CDR2 FQGNSA. CDR3 loop: CASSGVDGEPQHF. The CDR3 DNA reads TGTGCCAGCAGCGGGGTGGATGGGGAGCCCCAGCATTTT.

This clonotype has a count of ten or more. At one of its ends the junction is not consistent with the germline gene, which may arise from a read error. This chain connects TRBV12-3 or TRBV12-4 to TRBJ2-7; D remains unclear. This CDR3 has 12 residues. The CDR3 region is CASSLGSYEQYF. For the CDR3, the DNA is TGTGCCAGCAGCTTAGGGTCCTACGAGCAGTACTTC.

Ten or more counts support this clonotype. The chain uses TRBV27 and TRBJ1-5; D possibly corresponds to TRBD1 (5 bases). CDR1 and CDR2 (germline): MNHEY, SMNVEV (reference sequence). The CDR3 spans 15 residues. V lost 5 bases, J lost 7 bases, and 18 bases lay in between. CDR3 sequence reads: CASSLTARGVQPQHF. The DNA of the CDR3 is TGTGCCAGCAGTCTTACCGCGCGGGGGGTCCAGCCCCAGCATTTT.

J is TRBJ2-5 and V is TRBV29-1; D possibly corresponds to TRBD2 (5 bases). In germline, CDR1 is SQVTM, CDR2 ANQGSEA. This CDR3 has 11 amino acids. V was trimmed by 8 bases and J by 5 bases, leaving 12 bases between them. The CDR3 protein is CSTRGSETQYF. CDR3 bases: TGCAGCACCCGGGGTAGCGAGACCCAGTACTTC.

This clonotype was observed at least ten times. The chain has TRBV10-1 and TRBJ2-3; D not resolved. CDR3 length: 15 residues. Trimming removed 0 bases at V and 2 bases at J, with 9 bases between. Germline V gene data show CDR1 as WNHNN and CDR2 as SYGVQD (reference sequence). This CDR3 reads CASSESAVVTDTQYF. DNA for the CDR3: TGCGCCAGCAGTGAGTCAGCAGTTGTCACAGATACGCAGTATTTT.

There are many counts of this clonotype. The chain links TRBV6-1 to TRBJ2-2; 10 bases map to TRBD2. This CDR3 comprises 16 residues. CDR1 is MNHNS, CDR2 SASEGT, per germline. Trimming removed 6 bases from V and 4 bases from J; junction bases left unmatched: 8. The CDR3 sequence: CASRKEAGGITGELFF. The CDR3 region has the DNA TGTGCCAGCAGGAAAGAAGCGGGGGGGATCACCGGGGAGCTGTTTTTT.

V is TRBV20-1 and J is TRBJ2-1, with 11 bases aligning to TRBD2. The CDR3 loop spans 13 amino acids. J gave up 9 bases and V 4 bases, and 5 bases lay outside the gene matches. CDR1 and CDR2 from the germline V gene are DFQATT and SNEGSKA (reference sequence). CDR3 protein: CSANSGGAGEQFF. As DNA, the CDR3 is TGCAGTGCTAATAGCGGGGGGGCCGGTGAGCAGTTCTTC.

The table lists this clonotype with many counts. This chain links TRBV7-2 with TRBJ2-7; possibly TRBD1 or TRBD2 for D (5 bases each). Germline V lookup: CDR1 SGHTA, CDR2 FQGNSA. The CDR3 is 12 amino acids. The V end lost 4 bases, the J end lost 6 bases, and 10 bases lay between the germline ends. The CDR3 DNA follows: TGTGCCAGCAGCTCTTCAGGGAGCGAGCAGTACTTC. This codes for CASSSSGSEQYF.

The V and J genes are TRBV18 and TRBJ1-5; perhaps TRBD1 as D (5 bases). CDR3 length equals 16 residues. V was cut by 0 bases and J by 0 bases, with 9 bases left in between. CDR1 and CDR2 from the germline V gene are KGHSH and LQKENI. CDR3 DNA sequence: TGTGCCAGCTCACCACCGGGGCTTTATAGCAATCAGCCCCAGCATTTT. The encoded protein is CASSPPGLYSNQPQHF. Using reference TRBV18 and TRBJ1-5 for the parts outside the CDR3, the full variable domain is NAGVMQNPRHLVRRRGQEARLRCSPMKGHSHVYWYRQLPEEGLKFMVYLQKENIIDESGMPKERFSAEFPKEGPSILRIQQVVRGDSAAYFCASSPPGLYSNQPQHFGDGTRLSIL.

In its sample, this clonotype was seen many times. The chain joins TRBV5-1 to TRBJ1-1; 9 bases map to TRBD1. This CDR3 region has 19 residues. Germline assignment: CDR1 SGHRS and CDR2 YFSETQ. V lost 3 bases, J lost 0 bases, and 15 bases stayed unmatched. In DNA, the CDR3 is TGCGCCAGCAGCTCCCAACCGGGTGCCCGGGACAGGGTGAACACTGAAGCTTTCTTT. It encodes CASSSQPGARDRVNTEAFF.

The sample holds many counts of this clonotype. The V gene is TRBV6-2 or TRBV6-3, the J gene TRBJ2-7; 7 nucleotides line up with TRBD1. The germline V gene encodes CDR1 MNHEY and CDR2 SVGEGT. V was clipped by 7 bases and J by 3 bases; unmatched bases: 6. CDR3 length: 13 amino acids. As DNA, the CDR3 is TGTGCCAGCACCCACACAGGGGTCTACGAGCAGTACTTC. It codes for CASTHTGVYEQYF.

The chain combines TRBV20-1 with TRBJ1-1, with 9 bases identical to TRBD1. The CDR3 is 15 residues long. Per the germline V gene, CDR1 is DFQATT and CDR2 is SNEGSKA (reference sequence). V was pared by 1 base and J by 2 bases, with 5 bases of the junction left unmatched. The CDR3 DNA reads TGCAGTGCTAGAGCCCCGGGACAGGGAAACACTGAAGCTTTCTTT. Its protein is CSARAPGQGNTEAFF.